Sequencing of this TCR beta chain was carried out in a study of chemoradiotherapy in HPV16-positive cancers. As regards this clone: Its specificity is not known.

Study findings and constraints: Non-HPV-specific T cells did not expand in tumors during treatment, whereas candidate HPV-specific clones and E7-related motifs did. The functional HPV-specific definition rests on just two HPV16-positive patients. In HPV16-positive patients, HPV-responsive T-cell expansion tracked better recurrence-free survival.

Repeated repertoire sampling spanned the course of chemoradiotherapy. The repertoire was sequenced with immunoSEQ multiplex PCR; TCRdb's copy has only in-frame clones and lacks some. Found here are about 32,000 clones, 80% to 90% of them singletons; the top ten hold 3.1%. Germline values: CDR1 SQVTM, CDR2 ANQGSEA. The CDR3 totals 15 residues. V was clipped by 6 bases and J by 5 bases; unmatched bases: 10. V and J are TRBV29-1 and TRBJ2-2; 9 bases are a match to TRBD1. This TCR was sampled from a human donor with HPV-associated anogenital cancer. This material consisted of blood, taken from a patient who underwent chemoradiotherapy. In DNA, the CDR3 is TGCAGCGTGAGGGGTCCCGGGACAGGGACCGGGGAGCTGTTTTTT. Translated, it gives CSVRGPGTGTGELFF.